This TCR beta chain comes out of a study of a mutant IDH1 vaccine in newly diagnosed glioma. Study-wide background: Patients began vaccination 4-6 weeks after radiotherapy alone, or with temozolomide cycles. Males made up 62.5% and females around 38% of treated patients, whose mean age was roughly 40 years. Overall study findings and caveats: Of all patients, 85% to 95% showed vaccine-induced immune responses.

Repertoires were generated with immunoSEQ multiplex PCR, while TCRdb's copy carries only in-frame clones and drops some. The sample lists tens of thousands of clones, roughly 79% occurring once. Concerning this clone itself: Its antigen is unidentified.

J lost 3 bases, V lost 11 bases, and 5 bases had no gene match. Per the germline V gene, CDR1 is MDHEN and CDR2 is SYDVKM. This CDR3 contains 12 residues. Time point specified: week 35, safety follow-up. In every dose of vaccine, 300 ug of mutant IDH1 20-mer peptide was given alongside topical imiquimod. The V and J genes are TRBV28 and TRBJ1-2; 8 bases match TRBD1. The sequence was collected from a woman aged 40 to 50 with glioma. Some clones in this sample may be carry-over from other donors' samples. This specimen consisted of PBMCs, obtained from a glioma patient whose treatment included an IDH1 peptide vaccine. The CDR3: CAGNRGDYGYTF. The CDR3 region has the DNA TGTGCCGGGAACAGGGGGGACTATGGCTACACCTTC.